Each of the 4 T cell receptor beta chains below was sequenced from the same sample in a study of cytomegalovirus exposure and HLA in healthy donors. Use of 60 Vbeta and 13 Jbeta primers characterized the PCR. Measured with immunoSEQ multiplex PCR; TCRdb has only the in-frame clones, and not every one. Altogether about 140,000 clones are present, approximately 71% being singletons, with the ten largest covering approximately 2%. The sequenced sample consisted of PBMCs. The receptors come from a man under 40 in good health and CMV-seronegative.

This clone was found a few times. V usage is TRBV27 and J usage is TRBJ2-5; D not resolved. Germline V gene data show CDR1 as MNHEY and CDR2 as SMNVEV (reference sequence). V shed 5 bases and J shed 2 bases, with 12 bases lying between them. The CDR3 runs 14 residues. The CDR3 region is CASSAMERQETQYF. DNA of the CDR3: TGTGCCAGCAGTGCTATGGAGAGGCAAGAGACCCAGTACTTC.

V and J are TRBV4-2 and TRBJ2-2; 10 positions agree with TRBD2. V lost 0 bases to trimming and J lost 8 bases; unmatched junction nucleotides: 6. CDR3 length: 16 residues. CDR1 and CDR2 (germline): LGHNA, YNFKEQ. In DNA, the CDR3 is TGTGCCAGCAGCCAAGATCTAGCGGGGGCGTGGGGGGAGCTGTTTTTT. Translation: CASSQDLAGAWGELFF.

The CDR3 nucleotides are TGTGCCAGCAGGGCGGGCCTCCAAGAGACCCAGTACTTC. Translated: CASRAGLQETQYF. The chain recombines TRBV2 with TRBJ2-5; tentative D call: TRBD2 (5 bases). Germline values: CDR1 SNHLY, CDR2 FYNNEI. The V end lost 6 bases, the J end lost 1 base, and 9 bases lay between the germline ends. The CDR3 is 13 amino acids.

J is TRBJ2-7 and V is TRBV11-2; D not resolved. Trimming left V 5 bases short and J 1 base short, with 12 bases between. CDR1 is SGHAT, CDR2 FQNNGV, per germline. The CDR3 covers 14 residues. CDR3 DNA sequence: TGTGCCAGCAGCCTCGATGACGGGTCCTACGAGCAGTACTTC. Translating gives CASSLDDGSYEQYF.